This TCR beta chain was identified in a study of T cell responses to AZD1222 COVID-19 vaccine. This table comes from immunoSEQ multiplex PCR, and its TCRdb copy is limited to in-frame clones, with some not included. The profile shows under 100,000 clones, approximately 89% of them singletons. The V gene lost 5 bases and the J gene lost 1 base, with 8 bases spanning the gap. The length of the CDR3 is 13 residues. Germline CDR1 reads SEHNR; CDR2 reads FQNEAQ (reference sequence). Concerning this clone itself: Its antigen is unidentified.

Broader study findings: Spike was spanned by vaccine-associated CD4 TCRs, with dominance at 160-218 and 743-854. Targeting of unmutated variant regions was reportedly seen in nearly half of spike-specific TCRs.

The specimen was peripheral blood, collected 28 days after the second AZD1222 dose. This TCR was recovered from an adult who received the AZD1222 COVID-19 vaccine. This sequence joins TRBV7-9 and TRBJ1-1, with D unclear. The CDR3 bases are TGTGCCAGCAGCCCGTGGGAGAACACTGAAGCTTTCTTT. This gives the protein CASSPWENTEAFF.